Each of the 19 T cell receptor beta chains below was sequenced from the same sample in a study of blood T cell repertoires in COVID-19. Generated by immunoSEQ multiplex PCR, the TCRdb table keeps only in-frame clones and is missing some. The sample carries roughly 180,000 clones, roughly 80% recorded once. The sequenced sample consisted of peripheral blood. The receptors shown here come from a young woman with acute or convalescent COVID-19.

This clone is a singleton in its sample. The V and J genes are TRBV30 and TRBJ2-7; no firm D call. V was trimmed by 2 bases and J by 3 bases, leaving 5 bases between them. The V gene's germline CDR1 is GTSNPN and CDR2 SVGIG (reference sequence). The CDR3 sequence is 11 residues long. The CDR3 loop is CAWSPYYEQYF. The CDR3 coding sequence is TGTGCCTGGAGTCCCTACTACGAGCAGTACTTC.

The chain employs TRBV29-1 and TRBJ2-3; 9 nucleotides match TRBD1. This CDR3 is built from 13 residues. Germline-derived CDR1 and CDR2 are SQVTM and ANQGSEA. V lost 8 bases, J lost 2 bases, and 5 bases stayed unmatched. CDR3 nucleotide sequence: TGCAGCTCCGGACAGGGGAACACAGATACGCAGTATTTT. This translates into CSSGQGNTDTQYF.

J is TRBJ1-6 and V is TRBV7-9; 9 nucleotides match TRBD1. V was clipped by 5 bases and J by 10 bases; unmatched bases: 6. Germline values: CDR1 SEHNR, CDR2 FQNEAQ (reference sequence). This CDR3 region has 14 residues. The CDR3 loop is CASSDGTGWSPLHF. The CDR3 DNA reads as TGTGCCAGCAGCGACGGGACAGGGTGGTCACCCCTCCACTTT.

The chain combines TRBV11-2 with TRBJ2-5, with 13 bases that match TRBD2. The CDR3 sequence is 16 residues long. Losses at the gene ends were 5 bases for V and 1 base for J; bases not matched to a gene: 4. The V gene's germline CDR1 is SGHAT and CDR2 FQNNGV. In nucleotides, the CDR3 is TGTGCCAGCAGCCCCGGGACTAGCGGGATCCAAGAGACCCAGTACTTC. Its translation is CASSPGTSGIQETQYF.

The chain has TRBV7-9 and TRBJ2-7; TRBD1 agrees at 7 bases. The CDR3 is 15 residues long. V lost 2 bases and J lost 1; bases outside the gene matches: 5. Germline assignment: CDR1 SEHNR and CDR2 FQNEAQ (reference sequence). The CDR3 bases are TGTGCCAGCAGCTTAACCGAGACAGGGTCCTACGAGCAGTACTTC. Protein: CASSLTETGSYEQYF.

The chain uses TRBV5-1 and TRBJ2-2; perhaps TRBD2 as D (7 bases). Trimming stripped 2 bases from V and 4 bases from J, with 15 bases between. The CDR3 has 16 residues. Germline CDR1 and CDR2: SGHRS and YFSETQ. CDR3 DNA sequence: TGCGCCAGCAGCTTAGGGGGGGCGGGAGCCACCGGGGAGCTGTTTTTT. It yields the protein CASSLGGAGATGELFF.

For this clone: The junction shows a germline mismatch at one end, possibly a read error. The chain carries TRBV7-2 and TRBJ2-2, with 13 bases fitting TRBD2. CDR1 and CDR2 from the germline V gene are SGHTA and FQGNSA. This CDR3 has 16 amino acids. The CDR3: CASSLGTSGGHRGAVF. CDR3 DNA: TGTGCCAGCAGCTTAGGGACTAGCGGGGGACACCGGGGAGCTGTTTTT.

In this sample, this clone turned up a few times. This chain uses TRBV6-2 or TRBV6-3 with TRBJ1-6; D not resolved. This CDR3 region has 15 residues. Between the trimmed V and J ends, which lost 4 bases and 7 bases, there was a span of 14 bases. Germline lookup yields CDR1 MNHEY and CDR2 SVGEGT. DNA for the CDR3: TGTGCCAGCAGTTCCCCGTTCGAGGGCAATTCACCCCTCCACTTT. Translating gives CASSSPFEGNSPLHF.

The chain carries TRBV7-7 and TRBJ2-3; D gene unclear. The CDR3 has 13 amino acids. V dropped 3 bases and J dropped 5 bases, with 9 bases sitting between them. Per germline, CDR1 SSHAT and CDR2 FNYEAQ (reference sequence). CDR3 nucleotides: TGTGCCAGCAGCTTGTCCCTCGGAGATACGCAGTATTTT. This codes for CASSLSLGDTQYF.

The chain joins TRBV7-3 to TRBJ2-7, with 10 bases lining up with TRBD2. V shed 5 bases, J shed 4 bases, and the junction held 8 bases outside the gene matches. CDR3 length: 15 residues. Germline lookup yields CDR1 SGHTA and CDR2 FQGTGA. CDR3 loop: CASSPLAGNLYEQYF. For the CDR3, the DNA is TGTGCCAGCAGCCCACTAGCGGGGAATCTGTACGAGCAGTACTTC.

This clone was seen a few times. The chain couples TRBV29-1 to TRBJ2-7; D unclear. The length of the CDR3 is 11 residues. Germline values: CDR1 SQVTM, CDR2 ANQGSEA. V lost 3 bases and J lost 8, with 11 bases in between. The CDR3: CSVDWAGKQYF. CDR3 DNA sequence: TGCAGCGTTGATTGGGCCGGCAAGCAGTACTTC.

The gene calls are TRBV24-1 and TRBJ2-1; tentative D call: TRBD2 (6 bases). The CDR3 covers 14 residues. The germline V and J ends were trimmed by 4 bases and 7 bases, with 13 bases remaining between them. The V gene's germline CDR1 is KGHDR and CDR2 SFDVKD. The CDR3 sequence is CATSEGGIGNEQFF. The CDR3 DNA reads as TGTGCCACCAGTGAAGGAGGGATTGGGAATGAGCAGTTCTTC.

The rearrangement joins TRBV18 to TRBJ2-3; D not resolved. Germline values: CDR1 KGHSH, CDR2 LQKENI. This CDR3 is 13 amino acids long. Between the trimmed V and J ends, which lost 5 bases and 3 bases, there was a span of 9 bases. The DNA for the CDR3 is TGTGCCAGCTCATCCCCGGAGACAGATACGCAGTATTTT. It codes for CASSSPETDTQYF.

This sequence joins TRBV27 and TRBJ2-1; 9 bases match TRBD1. The length of the CDR3 is 13 residues. V shed 0 bases, J shed 13 bases, and the junction held 4 bases outside the gene matches. Germline CDR1 and CDR2: MNHEY and SMNVEV (reference sequence). CDR3 DNA: TGTGCCAGCAGTTTATCGGGGGACAGGGTACAGTTCTTC. It yields the protein CASSLSGDRVQFF.

A note on this clone: The sample has other DNA sequences that encode this CDR3 too. The V call is TRBV5-6, the J call TRBJ1-4; no clear D gene. Germline V gene data show CDR1 as SGHDT and CDR2 as YYEEEE. Trimming pared 1 base from V and 0 bases from J, leaving 4 bases between. This CDR3 contains 14 residues. The CDR3 protein is CASSLIATNEKLFF. In DNA form, the CDR3 reads TGTGCCAGCAGCTTGATCGCAACTAATGAAAAACTGTTTTTT.

The rearrangement joins TRBV7-6 to TRBJ1-3; D uncertain. Germline V gives CDR1 SGHVS, CDR2 FNYEAQ. Trimming removed 6 bases from V and 0 bases from J, with 9 bases in between. The CDR3 is 14 amino acids. The CDR3 is CASRPAGSGNTIYF. CDR3 DNA sequence: TGTGCCAGCAGGCCGGCAGGCTCTGGAAACACCATATATTTT.

The gene calls are TRBV5-6 and TRBJ2-2; 8 bases are a match to TRBD2. The V and J ends lost 6 bases and 6 bases, in that order; junction bases with no gene match: 10. This CDR3 has 15 amino acids. Germline lookup yields CDR1 SGHDT and CDR2 YYEEEE. CDR3 loop: CASTPGTREAGELFF. CDR3 sequence (DNA): TGTGCCAGCACCCCCGGGACTAGGGAAGCCGGGGAGCTGTTTTTT.

J is TRBJ1-3 and V is TRBV15, with a weak D call TRBD1 (6 bases). In germline, CDR1 is LNHNV, CDR2 YYDKDF (reference sequence). V lost 2 bases and J 11 bases, leaving 22 bases between the germline ends. The CDR3 loop spans 16 amino acids. In nucleotides, the CDR3 is TGTGCCACCAGCAGACTATCCGGGACATTAGGATTCCCCATATATTTT. Translation gives CATSRLSGTLGFPIYF.

The gene calls are TRBV15 and TRBJ1-5; 9 bases agree with TRBD1. CDR1 and CDR2 from the germline V gene are LNHNV and YYDKDF (reference sequence). The V and J ends lost 5 bases and 6 bases, in that order; junction bases with no gene match: 5. This CDR3 spans 14 amino acids. CDR3 sequence: CATSPGQGSQPQHF. The CDR3 nucleotides are TGTGCCACCAGCCCGGGACAGGGCTCTCAGCCCCAGCATTTT.